This T cell receptor beta chain was identified during a study of blood T cell repertoires in COVID-19. About the study: Acute-phase and convalescent COVID-19 samples originated in the United States, Italy and Spain. PBMCs, B-cell-depleted T cells, or T cells were the source of the cDNA or gDNA that made up the material.

Germline V lookup: CDR1 MGHDK, CDR2 SYGVNS. The J segment lost 3 bases and the V segment lost 4 bases, leaving 7 bases of the junction unmatched. The CDR3 spans 15 residues. Study processing details: Reference gene primer amplification gave estimated nucleated cell counts. Sequencing used immunoSEQ multiplex PCR; TCRdb keeps in-frame clones, though not all of them. V, J and clone size are those of that table, while D and trimming were read from the DNA. The sample contains around 130,000 clones, 70% to 90% of which appear only once. The rearrangement joins TRBV25-1 to TRBJ1-2, with TRBD1 matching 8 bases. The clonotype comes from an elderly woman with acute or convalescent COVID-19. Sequencing input: peripheral blood. CDR3 nucleotide sequence: TGTGCCAGCAGTGGGCAAGACAGGGGTGACTATGGCTACACCTTC. Protein product: CASSGQDRGDYGYTF.